The 16 T cell receptor beta chains below all came from one sample that was sequenced in a study of cytomegalovirus exposure and HLA in healthy donors. Primers: 60 Vbeta forward and 13 Jbeta reverse. Clones were sequenced by immunoSEQ multiplex PCR, and TCRdb holds only the in-frame ones, with some missing. The repertoire holds some 150,000 clones, with around 80% as singletons. The sequenced sample was PBMCs. The receptors come from a woman younger than 45 in good health and CMV-seropositive.

The chain carries TRBV5-1 and TRBJ2-7; 9 bases match TRBD1. Germline values: CDR1 SGHRS, CDR2 YFSETQ. The J segment lost 5 bases and the V segment lost 2 bases, leaving 5 bases of the junction unmatched. The CDR3 has 14 residues. The CDR3 spells CASSFGQGSHEQYF. The CDR3 nucleotides are TGCGCCAGCAGCTTTGGACAGGGGTCGCACGAGCAGTACTTC.

This clone showed up just a few times. The J gene is TRBJ1-5, the V gene TRBV2; D gene unclear. The V gene's germline CDR1 is SNHLY and CDR2 FYNNEI. This CDR3 contains 13 residues. The ends were cut back, 6 bases at V and 6 bases at J, with 12 bases in the middle. The CDR3 loop reads CASRFDEGQPQHF. CDR3 coding DNA: TGTGCCAGCAGATTCGATGAGGGTCAGCCCCAGCATTTT.

This clone was picked up a small number of times. This sequence joins TRBV4-3 and TRBJ1-1; D might be TRBD1 (6 bases). The germline V and J ends were trimmed by 4 bases and 8 bases, with 14 bases remaining between them. Per the germline V gene, CDR1 is LGHNA and CDR2 is YSLEER. The CDR3 runs to 13 residues. The CDR3 loop reads CASSRQQGDEAFF. The DNA for the CDR3 is TGCGCCAGCAGCCGACAACAGGGCGACGAAGCTTTCTTT.

The chain links TRBV10-3 to TRBJ1-1, with a tentative D call TRBD1 (6 bases). Germline CDR1 and CDR2: ENHRY and SYGVKD. Deletions cut 5 bases from V and 6 bases from J, with 19 bases between. The CDR3 runs to 15 residues. The CDR3 region is CAISIKGGPGPEAFF. The CDR3 nucleotides read TGTGCCATCAGTATAAAAGGGGGACCCGGCCCTGAAGCTTTCTTT.

This chain joins TRBV2 and TRBJ1-6; tentatively, D is TRBD1 (5 bases). The CDR3 runs 17 residues. From germline, CDR1 is SNHLY and CDR2 FYNNEI. Trimming took 5 bases from V and 7 from J, leaving 21 bases between them. CDR3 DNA: TGTGCCAGCAGTCCCCTCCGCCTTCGATGGGGCAATTCACCCCTCCACTTT. It is translated as CASSPLRLRWGNSPLHF.

The CDR3 protein is CAMSGEGASTEAFF. The DNA for the CDR3 is TGTGCCATGTCGGGAGAGGGGGCCTCCACTGAAGCTTTCTTT. The genes are TRBV10-3 and TRBJ1-1; the match to TRBD1 covers 7 bases. The CDR3 spans 14 residues. Germline V CDR1 and CDR2: ENHRY, SYGVKD. V was pared by 9 bases and J by 4 bases, with 11 bases of the junction left unmatched.

For the CDR3, the DNA is TGTGCCAGCAGCTTAGAGGGGGTCCTAAACTATGGCTACACCTTC. Amino acid sequence: CASSLEGVLNYGYTF. The chain carries TRBV7-8 and TRBJ1-2; TRBD1 might be the D (6 bases). This CDR3 is 15 amino acids long. V shed 1 base and J shed 2 bases, with 11 bases lying between them. Per germline, CDR1 SGHVS and CDR2 FQNEAQ.

The chain uses TRBV6-5 and TRBJ1-3; D gene ambiguous. The ends were cut back, 0 bases at V and 0 bases at J, with 9 bases in the middle. This CDR3 region has 16 residues. Germline V gene lookup returns CDR1 MNHEY and CDR2 SVGAGI. The CDR3 DNA sequence: TGTGCCAGCAGTTACTCGCGCCTATACTCTGGAAACACCATATATTTT. Amino acid sequence: CASSYSRLYSGNTIYF.

The chain recombines TRBV18 with TRBJ2-7; TRBD2 matches at 10 bases. Trimming took 2 bases from V and 4 from J; bases not matched to a gene: 8. The CDR3 is 16 amino acids. Per germline, CDR1 KGHSH and CDR2 LQKENI. The CDR3 loop reads CASSPGRTAGGYEQYF. DNA of the CDR3: TGTGCCAGCTCACCAGGAAGGACAGCGGGAGGGTACGAGCAGTACTTC.

The V call is TRBV5-1, the J call TRBJ1-6; D ambiguous. The germline CDR1 and CDR2 sequences are SGHRS and YFSETQ. V dropped 0 bases and J dropped 7 bases, with 11 bases sitting between them. CDR3 length: 15 residues. The chain's CDR3 is CASSLDGFSNSPLHF. The DNA of the CDR3 is TGCGCCAGCAGCTTGGACGGGTTCTCAAATTCACCCCTCCACTTT.

The CDR3 here is CASSSEDRVENGYTF. The CDR3 bases are TGTGCCAGCAGCTCCGAGGACAGGGTTGAAAATGGCTACACCTTC. The chain employs TRBV5-6 and TRBJ1-2, with 8 bases that match TRBD1. The junction had 10 bases not matched to a gene; V was cut back by 3 bases and J by 6 bases. This CDR3 spans 15 amino acids. Germline CDR1 SGHDT, CDR2 YYEEEE.

J is TRBJ1-2 and V is TRBV4-1; D is unclear. Germline CDR1 is MGHRA and CDR2 is YSYEKL. Between the trimmed V and J ends, which lost 0 bases and 8 bases, there was a span of 16 bases. This CDR3 is 15 amino acids long. The CDR3 bases are TGCGCCAGCAGCCAAGATAGGACTGTTAATGGAGGCTACACCTTC. It translates to CASSQDRTVNGGYTF.

The gene calls are TRBV5-6 and TRBJ2-5, with unresolved D. V lost 1 base and J lost 4, with 5 bases in between. In germline, CDR1 is SGHDT, CDR2 YYEEEE. The CDR3 has 12 amino acids. The CDR3 DNA sequence: TGTGCCAGCAGCTTGTGGGCAGAGACCCAGTACTTC. Translated, it gives CASSLWAETQYF.

The table lists this clone with a count of one. The CDR3 here is CASRKTGPLYNEQFF. Here the CDR3 DNA reads TGTGCCAGCAGAAAAACAGGGCCCCTCTACAATGAGCAGTTCTTC. The V and J genes are TRBV14 and TRBJ2-1; D perhaps matches TRBD1 (6 bases). V was shortened by 6 bases and J by 3 bases, with 15 bases between the two germline ends. CDR1 and CDR2 from the germline V gene are SGHDN and FVKESK. The CDR3 covers 15 residues.

The chain carries TRBV5-4 and TRBJ2-3; 7 nucleotides align to TRBD2. The germline V gene encodes CDR1 SGHNT and CDR2 YYREEE (reference sequence). The CDR3 consists of 14 residues. The ends lost 10 bases at V and 4 bases at J; junction bases unmatched: 12. The CDR3 protein is CALGREGSADTQYF. CDR3 in DNA: TGTGCCCTCGGCAGGGAGGGAAGTGCAGATACGCAGTATTTT.

The gene calls are TRBV18 and TRBJ1-1, with 9 nucleotides matching TRBD1. The CDR3 length is 14 residues. Germline V gives CDR1 KGHSH, CDR2 LQKENI. V gave up 5 bases and J gave up 3 bases; unmatched junction bases: 4. For the CDR3, the DNA is TGTGCCAGCTCATCACAGGGGGCACACACTGAAGCTTTCTTT. This gives the protein CASSSQGAHTEAFF. Complete variable domain (other parts from reference TRBV18 and TRBJ1-1): NAGVMQNPRHLVRRRGQEARLRCSPMKGHSHVYWYRQLPEEGLKFMVYLQKENIIDESGMPKERFSAEFPKEGPSILRIQQVVRGDSAAYFCASSSQGAHTEAFFGQGTRLTVV.